These 27 T cell receptor beta chains originate from one sample sequenced in a study of beta chain features in type 1 diabetes. General study findings and limits: When Type 1 diabetes patients were examined, their TCRB CDR3s proved moderately but significantly shorter in all four CD4+ subsets.

These receptors lack a known antigen. Reverse transcribing all isolated RNA meant expressed TCRB transcripts were sequenced. Clones were read by immunoSEQ multiplex PCR, and TCRdb kept only the in-frame ones, dropping some. The top ten clones hold roughly 4.5% of a sample with 20,000 to 30,000 clones, about 69% of them seen once. The sample was Tregs from blood. These receptors all come from a man aged 18 to 30 with type 1 diabetes.

The genes are TRBV13 and TRBJ2-1; TRBD2 matches 9 bases. The CDR3 covers 18 residues. V gave up 0 bases and J gave up 4 bases; unmatched junction bases: 10. The germline gives CDR1 PRHDT, CDR2 FYEKMQ (reference sequence). The CDR3 sequence: CASSLGLISGRKYNEQFF. The CDR3 nucleotides are TGTGCCAGCAGCTTAGGCCTAATTAGCGGGAGAAAATACAATGAGCAGTTCTTC.

This clone was counted a few times. The chain carries TRBV20-1 and TRBJ1-1, with TRBD1 as a possible D gene (5 bases). The CDR3 extends over 10 amino acids. V gave up 7 bases and J gave up 6 bases, with 9 bases separating them. Germline V gene lookup returns CDR1 DFQATT and CDR2 SNEGSKA (reference sequence). DNA of the CDR3: TGCAGTGGAGGCAGGGCTGAAGCTTTCTTT. Protein: CSGGRAEAFF.

In this sample, this clone turned up a few times. This chain uses TRBV28 with TRBJ2-7, with 7 bases fitting TRBD1. With 6 bases clipped from V and 2 bases from J, the junction kept 13 bases outside the gene matches. This CDR3 is built from 16 residues. Germline CDR1 is MDHEN and CDR2 is SYDVKM. CDR3 sequence: CASSHLPQGRPYEQYF. CDR3 nucleotide sequence: TGTGCCAGCAGCCACCTACCACAGGGGCGACCCTACGAGCAGTACTTC. Combining the CDR3 with reference TRBV28 and TRBJ2-7 gives the whole variable domain DVKVTQSSRYLVKRTGEKVFLECVQDMDHENMFWYRQDPGLGLRLIYFSYDVKMKEKGDIPEGYSVSREKKERFSLILESASTNQTSMYLCASSHLPQGRPYEQYFGPGTRLTVT.

The rearrangement uses TRBV4-2 and TRBJ2-7; TRBD1 might be the D (5 bases). The length of the CDR3 is 16 residues. V was clipped by 0 bases and J by 0 bases, with 12 bases between them. Germline V gives CDR1 LGHNA, CDR2 YNFKEQ. CDR3 nucleotide sequence: TGTGCCAGCAGCCAAGATACTCGAGACAGCTCCTACGAGCAGTACTTC. The encoded protein is CASSQDTRDSSYEQYF.

The chain couples TRBV30 to TRBJ2-1; D uncertain. Germline-derived CDR1 and CDR2 are GTSNPN and SVGIG (reference sequence). V was trimmed by 3 bases and J by 5 bases, leaving 11 bases between them. There are 13 residues in the CDR3. The CDR3 bases are TGTGCCTGGAGCGGGTGGAACCACAATGAGCAGTTCTTC. Translation: CAWSGWNHNEQFF.

The chain recombines TRBV6-5 with TRBJ2-7; TRBD1 matches 10 bases. Germline CDR1 MNHEY, CDR2 SVGAGI. The CDR3 extends over 16 amino acids. The V and J ends lost 0 bases and 6 bases, in that order; junction bases with no gene match: 8. The CDR3 sequence: CASSYSLTGGLLEQYF. The CDR3 bases are TGTGCCAGCAGTTACTCCTTGACAGGGGGCTTGCTCGAGCAGTACTTC.

This chain joins TRBV29-1 and TRBJ2-5; 10 bases are shared with TRBD2. CDR1 is SQVTM, CDR2 ANQGSEA, per germline. The V segment lost 7 bases and the J segment 7 bases; nucleotides outside the gene matches: 9. CDR3 length: 13 residues. The CDR3 DNA reads as TGCAGCGCGATACTAGCGGGGACGACGACCCAGTACTTC. Protein sequence: CSAILAGTTTQYF.

The sample holds one count of this clone. This sequence joins TRBV19 and TRBJ1-2, with a possible D match to TRBD1 (6 bases). From germline, CDR1 is LNHDA and CDR2 SQIVND (reference sequence). V lost 7 bases, J lost 1 base, and 16 bases lay in between. CDR3 length equals 15 residues. The CDR3 sequence is CASKVRDTNNYGYTF. The CDR3 region has the DNA TGTGCCAGTAAAGTTCGGGACACGAATAACTATGGCTACACCTTC.

The rearrangement uses TRBV7-2 and TRBJ2-7; 12 bases agree with TRBD2. The length of the CDR3 is 16 residues. J lost 5 bases, V lost 5 bases, and 10 bases had no gene match. CDR1 is SGHTA and CDR2 is FQGNSA in the germline V gene. The CDR3 sequence: CASSHASGRALNEQYF. The CDR3 DNA reads as TGTGCCAGCAGCCACGCTAGCGGGAGGGCCCTTAACGAGCAGTACTTC.

The chain uses TRBV18 and TRBJ1-2; perhaps TRBD1 as D (5 bases). V was pared by 5 bases and J by 8 bases, with 21 bases between. Germline CDR1 KGHSH, CDR2 LQKENI. CDR3 length equals 15 residues. CDR3 sequence (DNA): TGTGCCAGCTCAACACAAACACACCGGGGGGAAGGCTACACCTTC. Residues: CASSTQTHRGEGYTF.

This clone was observed a few times. The chain uses TRBV19 and TRBJ1-2; D perhaps matches TRBD1 (5 bases). This CDR3 comprises 13 residues. Germline loops: CDR1 LNHDA, CDR2 SQIVND (reference sequence). The ends were cut back, 3 bases at V and 5 bases at J, with 10 bases in the middle. Here the CDR3 DNA reads TGTGCCAGTAGTATGAACAGGCAGTATGGCTACACCTTC. Its translation: CASSMNRQYGYTF.

The rearrangement uses TRBV20-1 and TRBJ1-1; no definite D call. Trimming stripped 8 bases from V and 1 base from J, with 8 bases between. CDR1 and CDR2 (germline): DFQATT, SNEGSKA (reference sequence). The CDR3 runs 11 residues. The CDR3 is CSPRRNTEAFF. CDR3 DNA: TGCAGTCCTCGTCGGAACACTGAAGCTTTCTTT.

V usage is TRBV9 and J usage is TRBJ2-7; the D gene is possibly TRBD2 (5 bases). CDR3 length equals 16 residues. Trimming left V 0 bases short and J 4 bases short, with 17 bases between. Germline loops: CDR1 SGDLS, CDR2 YYNGEE. CDR3 sequence: CASSVGSGEPWYEQYF. In DNA form, the CDR3 reads TGTGCCAGCAGCGTAGGGAGCGGTGAGCCCTGGTACGAGCAGTACTTC.

In its sample, this clone is medium-sized. The rearrangement joins TRBV28 to TRBJ1-1; D gene unclear. Trimming stripped 3 bases from V and 1 base from J, with 9 bases between. Germline V gene lookup returns CDR1 MDHEN and CDR2 SYDVKM. This CDR3 contains 14 residues. The DNA for the CDR3 is TGTGCCAGCAGTTTTAGCTTGCGGAACACTGAAGCTTTCTTT. As protein: CASSFSLRNTEAFF.

The chain uses TRBV5-1 and TRBJ2-2; TRBD1 or TRBD2 may be the D gene (5 bases each). Between the trimmed V and J ends, which lost 4 bases and 2 bases, there was a span of 12 bases. CDR3 size: 15 residues. Germline V gene data show CDR1 as SGHRS and CDR2 as YFSETQ. CDR3 sequence (DNA): TGCGCCAGCAGCGTGGGGCCGGGAAACACCGGGGAGCTGTTTTTT. It specifies CASSVGPGNTGELFF.

In its sample, this clone was seen a few times. This chain connects TRBV19 to TRBJ2-3, with 7 nucleotides matching TRBD2. Unmatched junction bases numbered 7, after V lost 7 bases and J lost 0 bases. Germline V CDR1 and CDR2: LNHDA, SQIVND (reference sequence). This CDR3 spans 15 amino acids. This CDR3 reads CASTGSGASTDTQYF. Written as DNA, the CDR3 is TGTGCCAGTACCGGGAGCGGGGCTAGCACAGATACGCAGTATTTT.

The chain uses TRBV30 and TRBJ2-1; 10 bases line up with TRBD2. Germline CDR1 GTSNPN, CDR2 SVGIG (reference sequence). The junction had 7 bases not matched to a gene; V was cut back by 5 bases and J by 6 bases. This CDR3 region has 14 residues. CDR3 protein: CAWSAGGRTNEQFF. The DNA for the CDR3 is TGTGCCTGGTCAGCGGGAGGGCGCACCAATGAGCAGTTCTTC.

The table lists this clone with a count of one. V gene TRBV9 combines with J gene TRBJ1-6; 9 bases are shared with TRBD1. V was pared by 4 bases and J by 7 bases, with 9 bases of the junction left unmatched. Germline values: CDR1 SGDLS, CDR2 YYNGEE. This CDR3 is 16 amino acids long. The CDR3 DNA reads TGTGCCAGCAGCCCCGACCTTACAGGGGGCAATTCACCCCTCCACTTT. Translating gives CASSPDLTGGNSPLHF.

This clone came up once. The chain is built from TRBV18 and TRBJ1-1, with D unresolved. V was cut by 0 bases and J by 6 bases, with 11 bases left in between. Germline-derived CDR1 and CDR2 are KGHSH and LQKENI. The CDR3 runs to 14 residues. The CDR3 coding sequence is TGTGCCAGCTCACCACCGACGCGGGTCCCTGAAGCTTTCTTT. Its translation: CASSPPTRVPEAFF.

The rearrangement uses TRBV19 and TRBJ1-6; maybe TRBD1 (5 bases). Germline-derived CDR1 and CDR2 are LNHDA and SQIVND (reference sequence). V dropped 11 bases and J dropped 7 bases, with 9 bases sitting between them. The CDR3 runs 11 residues. The CDR3 is CAGGTNSPLHF. The DNA for the CDR3 is TGTGCCGGCGGGACCAATTCACCCCTCCACTTT.

The rearrangement uses TRBV28 and TRBJ2-1; TRBD2 aligns across 7 bases. The J segment lost 2 bases and the V segment lost 3 bases, leaving 1 base of the junction unmatched. Per the germline V gene, CDR1 is MDHEN and CDR2 is SYDVKM. The CDR3 spans 14 residues. This CDR3 is CASSFAGAYNEQFF. The CDR3 bases are TGTGCCAGCAGTTTTGCGGGGGCCTACAATGAGCAGTTCTTC.

The rearrangement links TRBV7-9 to TRBJ1-2; 10 bases line up with TRBD1. Germline V gene sequence: CDR1 SEHNR, CDR2 FQNEAQ (reference sequence). J lost 8 bases, V lost 5 bases, and 8 bases had no gene match. This CDR3 is 14 amino acids long. The CDR3 spells CASSPPGTGAGYTF. CDR3 DNA sequence: TGTGCCAGCAGCCCCCCAGGGACAGGGGCCGGCTACACCTTC.

This chain joins TRBV11-2 and TRBJ2-7; D may be TRBD2 (5 bases). From germline, CDR1 is SGHAT and CDR2 FQNNGV. The CDR3 sequence is 12 residues long. V lost 5 bases, J lost 3 bases, and 8 bases lay in between. The CDR3 loop is CASSQGGYEQYF. In DNA, the CDR3 is TGTGCCAGCAGCCAAGGAGGCTACGAGCAGTACTTC.

The rearrangement links TRBV7-6 to TRBJ1-1, with D possibly TRBD1 on 6 matching bases. V lost 6 bases and J 7 bases, leaving 15 bases between the germline ends. Germline V CDR1 and CDR2: SGHVS, FNYEAQ. This CDR3 comprises 13 residues. CDR3 in DNA: TGTGCCAGCAGTTACACAACAGGGAGTGAAGCTTTCTTT. This encodes CASSYTTGSEAFF.

The genes are TRBV6-1 and TRBJ2-7; TRBD1 might be the D (6 bases). With 6 bases removed from V and 2 bases from J, the gap between germline ends came to 11 bases. CDR1 is MNHNS and CDR2 is SASEGT in the germline V gene. The CDR3 sequence is 13 residues long. The chain's CDR3 is CASRAQGPYEQYF. The CDR3 nucleotides are TGTGCCAGCAGAGCACAGGGTCCCTACGAGCAGTACTTC.

This clone ranks as medium-sized. This rearrangement joins TRBV5-6 to TRBJ1-6; 7 bases align to TRBD1. Germline loops: CDR1 SGHDT, CDR2 YYEEEE. The length of the CDR3 is 15 residues. V lost 3 bases, J lost 7 bases, and 7 bases stayed unmatched. This chain's CDR3 is CASSWGQTSNSPLHF. CDR3 DNA sequence: TGTGCCAGCAGCTGGGGACAGACCTCCAATTCACCCCTCCACTTT.

This clone has just a few counts. The gene calls are TRBV7-2 and TRBJ2-2, with TRBD1 matching over 10 bases. The V and J ends lost 5 bases and 6 bases, in that order; junction bases with no gene match: 3. In germline, CDR1 is SGHTA, CDR2 FQGNSA. The CDR3 spans 14 residues. The CDR3: CASSRDRGPGELFF. The CDR3 nucleotides are TGTGCCAGCAGCCGGGACAGGGGCCCCGGGGAGCTGTTTTTT. The complete variable domain, with remaining parts taken from reference TRBV7-2 and TRBJ2-2, reads GAGVSQSPSNKVTEKGKDVELRCDPISGHTALYWYRQSLGQGLEFLIYFQGNSAPDKSGLPSDRFSAERTGGSVSTLTIQRTQQEDSAVYLCASSRDRGPGELFFGEGSRLTVL.